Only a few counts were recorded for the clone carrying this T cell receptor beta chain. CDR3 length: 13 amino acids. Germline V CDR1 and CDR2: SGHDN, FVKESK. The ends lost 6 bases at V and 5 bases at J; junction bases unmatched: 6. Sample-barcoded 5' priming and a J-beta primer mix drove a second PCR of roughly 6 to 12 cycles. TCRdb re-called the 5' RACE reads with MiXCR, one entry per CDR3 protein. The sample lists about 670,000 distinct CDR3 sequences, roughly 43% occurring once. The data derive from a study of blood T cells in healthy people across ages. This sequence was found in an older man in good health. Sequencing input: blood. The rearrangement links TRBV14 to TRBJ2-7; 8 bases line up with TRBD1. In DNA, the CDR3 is TGTGCCAGCAGGCGGACAGGGACCCACGAGCAGTACTTC. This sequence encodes CASRRTGTHEQYF.